The clone carrying this T cell receptor beta chain was found a few times. This specimen comes from a study of human T cells and chemical hapten exposure. Study-level background: Patients, largely female, had alopecia areata, totalis or universalis.

TCRdb ran MiXCR on the RACE reads and lists one entry per CDR3 protein. The sample carries roughly 50,000 distinct CDR3 sequences, roughly 9% recorded once. CDR3 size: 12 residues. The V gene lost 5 bases and the J gene lost 7 bases, with 9 bases spanning the gap. Germline lookup yields CDR1 SEHNR and CDR2 FQNEAQ (reference sequence). The time point is: pre-sensitization, week 0. The treatment here: therapeutic diphenylcyclopropenone sensitization with weekly scalp DPC. Blood, whole and unfractionated, served as the source for total RNA extraction. The sample in question was whole blood, obtained in connection with sensitization to the hapten diphenylcyclopropenone (DPC). The V and J genes are TRBV7-9 and TRBJ2-1; D is undetermined. The origin of this receptor is a woman younger than 45 with alopecia areata. Some clones in this sample may be carry-over from other donors' samples. The CDR3 DNA reads TGTGCCAGCAGCCTCATGGGGAATGAGCAGTTCTTC. Its protein is CASSLMGNEQFF. The whole variable domain, filled in from reference TRBV7-9 and TRBJ2-1, reads DTGVSQNPRHKITKRGQNVTFRCDPISEHNRLYWYRQTLGQGPEFLTYFQNEAQLEKSRLLSDRFSAERPKGSFSTLEIQRTEQGDSAMYLCASSLMGNEQFFGPGTRLTVL.